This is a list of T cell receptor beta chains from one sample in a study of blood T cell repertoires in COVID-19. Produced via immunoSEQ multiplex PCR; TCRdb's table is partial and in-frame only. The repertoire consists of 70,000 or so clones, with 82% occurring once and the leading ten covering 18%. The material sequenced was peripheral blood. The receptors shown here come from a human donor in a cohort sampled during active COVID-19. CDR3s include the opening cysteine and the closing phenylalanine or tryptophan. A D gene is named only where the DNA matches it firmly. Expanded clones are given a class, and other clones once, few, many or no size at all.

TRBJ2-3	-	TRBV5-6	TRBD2	TGTGCCAGCAGCAGCTTACTAGCGAACACAGATACGCAGTATTTT	CASSSLLANTDTQYF
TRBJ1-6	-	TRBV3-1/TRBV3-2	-	TGTGCCAGCAGCCTATACACGACCCGAGGGTATTCACCCCTCCACTTT	CASSLYTTRGYSPLHF
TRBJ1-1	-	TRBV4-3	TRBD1	TGCGCCAGCAGCCACCTTACAGGGGTGGCCATGAACACTGAAGCTTTCTTT	CASSHLTGVAMNTEAFF
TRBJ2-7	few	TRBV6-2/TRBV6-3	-	TGTGCCAGCAGTTATGGAGGGGCCACCTCCTACGAGCAGTACTTC	CASSYGGATSYEQYF
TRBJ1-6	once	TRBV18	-	TGTGCCAGCTCTCAGGGAAACTCTCGCTATAATTCACCCCTCCACTTT	CASSQGNSRYNSPLHF
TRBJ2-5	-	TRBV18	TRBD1	TGTGCCAGCTCTTGGGGACAGGGCGGAACAGAGACCCAGTACTTC	CASSWGQGGTETQYF
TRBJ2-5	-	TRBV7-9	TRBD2	TGTGCCAGCAGCTTAGCGCGGTCTAGCGGGGAAGAGACCCAGTACTTC	CASSLARSSGEETQYF
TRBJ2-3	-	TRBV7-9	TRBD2	TGTGCCAGCTCCCTTAGCGGGGGAAGCACAGATACGCAGTATTTT	CASSLSGGSTDTQYF
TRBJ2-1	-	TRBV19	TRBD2	TGTGCCAGTAGTCTAATCCCCACTAGCGGGGGCATATACAATGAGCAGTTCTTC	CASSLIPTSGGIYNEQFF
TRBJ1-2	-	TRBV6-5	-	TGTGCCAGCAGTTACTCGAACAGATATGGCTACACCTTC	CASSYSNRYGYTF
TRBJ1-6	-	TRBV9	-	TGTGCCAGCAGCGTAGACGGCAGGGGATCTTCACCCCTCCACTTT	CASSVDGRGSSPLHF
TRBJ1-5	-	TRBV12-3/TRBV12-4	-	TGTGCCAGCATGTCGGGGGTTGAGCCCCAGCATTTT	CASMSGVEPQHF
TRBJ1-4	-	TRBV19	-	TGTGCCAGTAGACGACGGACAGCAGCAACTAATGAAAAACTGTTTTTT	CASRRRTAATNEKLFF
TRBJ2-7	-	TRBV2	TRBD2	TGTGCCAGCAGGAAGCCCGGGACTAGCGGGCTCTACGAGCAGTACTTC	CASRKPGTSGLYEQYF
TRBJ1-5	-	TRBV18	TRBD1	TGTGCCAGCTCGGAACAGGGGTCTAGCAATCAGCCCCAGCATTTT	CASSEQGSSNQPQHF
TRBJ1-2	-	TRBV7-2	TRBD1	TGTGCCAGCAGCTTAGGGGACAGGGATTTCGAAGGCTACACCTTC	CASSLGDRDFEGYTF
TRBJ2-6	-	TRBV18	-	TGTGCCACCCAAACCGTGAGGGCTTCTGGGGCCAACGTCCTGACTTTC	CATQTVRASGANVLTF
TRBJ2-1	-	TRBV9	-	TGTGCCAGCAGCCCCGGCAATGAGCAGTTCTTC	CASSPGNEQFF
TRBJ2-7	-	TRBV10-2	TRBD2	TGCGCCAGCAGTGAGTCTCCCATAGCGGGGGGGTCCTACGAGCAGTACTTC	CASSESPIAGGSYEQYF
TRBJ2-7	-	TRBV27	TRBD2	TGTGCCAGTCACCTAGCGGGGGGGCCAGGAGGTTACGAGCAGTACTTC	CASHLAGGPGGYEQYF
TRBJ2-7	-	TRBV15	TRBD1	TGTGCCACCAGCAGAGCGACAGGGGGCAACTACGAGCAGTACTTC	CATSRATGGNYEQYF
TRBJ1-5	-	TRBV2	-	TGTGCCAGCGCCGGGTCCCGGAATCAGCCCCAGCATTTT	CASAGSRNQPQHF
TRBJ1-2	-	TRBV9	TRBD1	TGTGCCAGCAGCCCTTCCGGGACAGGCTATGGCTACACCTTC	CASSPSGTGYGYTF
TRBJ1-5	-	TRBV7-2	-	TGTGCCAGCACTTACAGGGCAAATTTATTACAGCCCCAGCATTTT	CASTYRANLLQPQHF
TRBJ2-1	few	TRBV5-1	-	TGCGCCAGCAGCTTGGAAGGGGGTTCCTACAATGAGCAGTTCTTC	CASSLEGGSYNEQFF
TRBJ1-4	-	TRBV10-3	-	TGTGCCATCAGTGAGGGGGCTGCTAATGAAAAACTGTTTTTT	CAISEGAANEKLFF